This is a list of T cell receptor beta chains from one sample in a study of blood T cells in healthy people across ages. One entry per CDR3 protein results from TCRdb running MiXCR on the 5' RACE reads. The sample carries about 780,000 distinct CDR3 sequences, about 46% recorded once. The sequenced sample was blood. These receptor sequences come from a man older than 75 in good health. The CDR3 runs from the conserved cysteine through the conserved F or W. The D gene is left open where the match is weak. Some rows mark clone size as missing; the rest say once, few, many or name a class of expanded clone.

clone_size | d_call | j_call | v_call | cdr3_aa | cdr3_nt
- | TRBD1 | TRBJ2-1 | TRBV7-9 | CASSPTGGSYDNEQFF | TGTGCCAGCAGCCCGACAGGGGGTTCGTACGACAATGAGCAGTTCTTC
- | TRBD2 | TRBJ2-5 | TRBV7-3 | CASSPLAGIQETQYF | TGTGCCAGCAGCCCACTAGCGGGGATACAAGAGACCCAGTACTTC
few | TRBD2 | TRBJ2-3 | TRBV6-6 | CASRSPSGLTDTQYF | TGTGCCAGCAGGAGTCCTAGCGGGCTAACAGATACGCAGTATTTT
- | - | TRBJ1-4 | TRBV6-5 | CASTRSGGGYEKLFF | TGTGCCAGCACCCGGAGCGGGGGCGGATACGAAAAACTGTTTTTT
few | - | TRBJ2-1 | TRBV20-1 | CSASPRFSGFNNEQFF | TGCAGTGCTAGTCCCCGGTTTAGCGGTTTTAACAATGAGCAGTTCTTC
few | - | TRBJ1-2 | TRBV10-3 | CAISEGGLNYGYTF | TGTGCCATCAGTGAAGGGGGTCTTAACTATGGCTACACCTTC
- | TRBD2 | TRBJ2-3 | TRBV5-1 | CASSPGTSGPGAWYTQYF | TGCGCCAGCAGCCCCGGGACTAGCGGGCCCGGGGCGTGGTACACGCAGTATTTT
few | - | TRBJ2-7 | TRBV15 | CATSREVLHEQYF | TGTGCCACCAGCAGAGAGGTGTTGCACGAGCAGTACTTC
- | - | TRBJ2-3 | TRBV29-1 | CSVVVVADTQYF | TGCAGCGTTGTCGTCGTCGCAGATACGCAGTATTTT
- | - | TRBJ1-1 | TRBV4-2 | CASSRGGMNTEAFF | TGTGCCAGCAGCCGGGGGGGTATGAACACTGAAGCTTTCTTT
- | TRBD2 | TRBJ2-1 | TRBV7-2 | CASSPRTSGAPAYNEQFF | TGTGCCAGCAGCCCCCGGACTAGCGGGGCCCCCGCCTACAATGAGCAGTTCTTC
- | - | TRBJ1-4 | TRBV4-1 | CASSQGTTFNEKLFF | TGCGCCAGCAGCCAAGGGACAACGTTTAATGAAAAACTGTTTTTT
- | - | TRBJ1-1 | TRBV20-1 | CSAETRAHTEAFF | TGCAGTGCCGAGACTAGGGCCCACACTGAAGCTTTCTTT
- | TRBD1 | TRBJ1-2 | TRBV12-3/TRBV12-4 | CASTQGQLGGYTF | TGTGCCAGCACCCAGGGACAGTTGGGTGGCTACACCTTC
many | TRBD2 | TRBJ2-1 | TRBV5-1 | CASSLNVAGNNNEQFF | TGCGCCAGCAGCTTGAACGTAGCGGGAAATAACAATGAGCAGTTCTTC
- | TRBD1 | TRBJ2-5 | TRBV18 | CASSPPYRGETQYF | TGTGCCAGCTCACCACCTTACAGGGGCGAGACCCAGTACTTC
- | - | TRBJ1-6 | TRBV6-6 | CASSYAGQFSPLHF | TGTGCCAGCAGTTACGCAGGACAGTTCTCACCCCTCCACTTT
- | TRBD2 | TRBJ2-5 | TRBV12-3/TRBV12-4 | CASTVGLAGGPSLQETQYF | TGTGCCAGCACCGTAGGTCTAGCGGGAGGGCCGAGCCTCCAAGAGACCCAGTACTTC
many | - | TRBJ2-7 | TRBV5-5 | CASSQSRGSYEQYF | TGTGCCAGCAGCCAGTCGAGAGGCTCCTACGAGCAGTACTTC
- | - | TRBJ2-1 | TRBV7-9 | CASSLLPGEQFF | TGTGCCAGCAGCTTATTGCCCGGGGAGCAGTTCTTC
- | - | TRBJ2-7 | TRBV20-1 | CSARELRLSDEQYF | TGCAGTGCTAGAGAATTGCGGCTCTCCGACGAGCAGTACTTC
- | - | TRBJ2-7 | TRBV9 | CASSVSTLRTNEQYF | TGTGCCAGCAGCGTTTCGACGCTCCGGACCAACGAGCAGTACTTC
many | - | TRBJ2-1 | TRBV7-9 | CASSFDRAAEQFF | TGTGCCAGCAGCTTTGACCGGGCTGCTGAGCAGTTCTTC
- | TRBD2 | TRBJ2-5 | TRBV29-1 | CSAATSGQETQYF | TGCAGCGCCGCGACTAGCGGCCAAGAGACCCAGTACTTC
- | - | TRBJ2-1 | TRBV12-3/TRBV12-4 | CASSEEISYNEQFF | TGTGCCAGCAGTGAAGAAATCTCCTACAATGAGCAGTTCTTC
- | - | TRBJ2-1 | TRBV24-1 | CATSVQGYERFF | TGTGCCACCAGCGTACAGGGATATGAGCGGTTCTTC
- | TRBD1 | TRBJ1-5 | TRBV20-1 | CSARDRFRTGFQPQHF | TGCAGTGCTAGAGATCGGTTTAGGACAGGGTTTCAGCCCCAGCATTTT
- | - | TRBJ1-2 | TRBV20-1 | CSARDVQRTEYDYTF | TGCAGTGCTAGAGACGTTCAGCGGACAGAGTACGACTACACCTTC
- | - | TRBJ2-1 | TRBV20-1 | CSARESSAETQFF | TGCAGTGCTAGAGAAAGTAGTGCCGAGACCCAGTTCTTC
- | TRBD2 | TRBJ2-3 | TRBV6-1 | CASSEVSGGYTDTQYF | TGTGCCAGCAGTGAAGTGTCGGGAGGGTACACAGATACGCAGTATTTT
- | - | TRBJ2-7 | TRBV9 | CVSSESLSSYEQYF | TGTGTCAGCAGCGAGTCACTTAGCTCCTACGAGCAGTACTTC
- | - | TRBJ2-3 | TRBV20-1 | CSARVSRRGATDTQYF | TGCAGTGCTAGAGTGAGCCGCCGGGGCGCCACAGATACGCAGTATTTT
- | - | TRBJ2-1 | TRBV6-5 | CASSYSGRVGNEQFF | TGTGCCAGCAGTTACTCGGGCAGGGTAGGGAATGAGCAGTTCTTC
- | TRBD1 | TRBJ2-3 | TRBV7-2 | CASSLVGQGGTDTQYF | TGTGCCAGCAGCTTAGTCGGACAGGGAGGCACAGATACGCAGTATTTT
- | - | TRBJ1-6 | TRBV12-3/TRBV12-4 | CASSWLGSPLHF | TGTGCCAGCAGTTGGTTGGGTTCACCCCTCCACTTT
once | TRBD2 | TRBJ2-7 | TRBV29-1 | CSVDSGTSGTYELYF | TGCAGCGTTGACTCCGGGACTAGCGGTACCTACGAGCTGTACTTC
- | TRBD2 | TRBJ2-3 | TRBV29-1 | CSVPEGLAHSTDTQYF | TGCAGCGTGCCCGAAGGACTAGCGCATAGCACAGATACGCAGTATTTT
many | - | TRBJ1-5 | TRBV7-3 | CASSLSLGDRYSNQPQHF | TGTGCCAGCAGCTTAAGTCTGGGTGACAGATATAGCAATCAGCCCCAGCATTTT
many | TRBD2 | TRBJ2-1 | TRBV28 | CASSPSGSINEQFF | TGTGCCAGCAGTCCCAGCGGGAGTATCAATGAGCAGTTCTTC
once | - | TRBJ2-5 | TRBV4-2 | CASSQVLTGLETQYF | TGTGCCAGCAGCCAAGTTCTCACAGGGTTGGAGACCCAGTACTTC
- | - | TRBJ1-5 | TRBV28 | CASSHVPNQPQHF | TGTGCCAGCAGTCATGTCCCCAATCAGCCCCAGCATTTT
many | - | TRBJ2-1 | TRBV28 | CASSQDNQLYNEQFF | TGTGCCAGCAGTCAGGATAATCAATTATACAATGAGCAGTTCTTC
few | TRBD2 | TRBJ2-2 | TRBV6-5 | CASRPLAGGDGELFF | TGTGCCAGCAGACCACTAGCGGGAGGTGACGGGGAGCTGTTTTTT